The clone carrying this TCR beta chain has a handful of counts. Its matching antigen is unknown. A single record per CDR3 protein comes from TCRdb applying MiXCR to the 5' RACE reads. Of approximately 500,000 distinct CDR3 sequences listed, around a quarter were seen once; the top ten hold under 15%. The data were obtained in a study of T-cell memory formation after mild COVID-19. The CDR3 consists of 16 residues. CDR1 and CDR2 (germline): SEHNR, FQNEAQ (reference sequence). The ends were cut back, 1 base at V and 0 bases at J, with 10 bases in the middle. Notes on the study in general: Chiefly within CM and EM were the contracting CD4+ clones; CD8+ ones were within EMRA.

The receptor comes from an adult woman who had mild COVID-19 (a few samples of this study predate the infection). Cell type and time point are not known. The rearrangement links TRBV7-9 to TRBJ2-1; D not resolved. The sequenced sample was PBMCs or a T cell subset sorted from them (not recorded which). CDR3 amino acids: CASSLGLKSSYNEQFF. The CDR3 nucleotides read TGTGCCAGCAGCTTAGGCCTGAAAAGCTCCTACAATGAGCAGTTCTTC.